These 19 T cell receptor beta chains share one sample of origin, sequenced in a study of shared clonotypes between healthy human individuals (dated by TCRdb to about 2020). CD8 naive samples were obtained by positive selection for CCR7 among CD45RO-negative cells, yielding a CD45RA+CCR7+ population from which TemRA cells were excluded. The protocol used for the library was the immunoSEQ multiplex PCR assay. The source is immuneACCESS, and TCRdb retained only in-frame sequences with V and J called. Part of the clones is not carried over; for the studies checked, unresolved V genes explain less than half of this, and the remainder is unexplained. In all, the sample holds about 1,900,000 clones, and about 95% of those were seen once. The leading ten clones occupy around 1.2% of the sample. The sample was naive CD8+ T cells sorted from blood. The cell subset or site label, read with the paper, signifies: CD45RA+CCR7+. These receptors came from a man between 18 and 29 years old in good health.

The CDR3 is CASSGALFNEQFF. The CDR3 bases are TGCGCCAGTAGCGGGGCCCTTTTCAATGAGCAGTTCTTC. The chain couples TRBV10-2 to TRBJ2-1; the match to TRBD2 covers 8 bases. V dropped 9 bases and J dropped 6; count of bases not matched to a gene: 7. The germline V gene has CDR1 WSHSY and CDR2 SAAADI. The CDR3 has 13 residues.

The sample holds one count of this clone. The chain employs TRBV6-4 and TRBJ2-1; 10 bases align to TRBD2. CDR1 and CDR2 (germline): MRHNA, SNTAGT. This CDR3 has 14 amino acids. With V trimmed by 2 bases and J by 5 bases, 0 bases remained unmatched. The CDR3: CASSDLAGDNEQFF. CDR3 DNA: TGTGCCAGCAGTGACCTAGCGGGAGACAATGAGCAGTTCTTC.

The CDR3 sequence: CASSLLSFGDRVYEQYF. The CDR3 coding sequence is TGTGCCAGCAGTTTATTAAGTTTCGGGGACAGGGTCTACGAGCAGTACTTC. The J gene is TRBJ2-7, the V gene TRBV27, with TRBD1 matching 9 bases. Trimming cost V 1 base and J 3 bases; bases outside gene matches: 10. The CDR3 runs to 17 residues. Germline V gene lookup returns CDR1 MNHEY and CDR2 SMNVEV (reference sequence).

The chain uses TRBV19 and TRBJ2-4; the D gene is possibly TRBD2 (5 bases). The CDR3 extends over 14 amino acids. Trimming cost V 3 bases and J 2 bases, with 8 bases left between them. CDR1 and CDR2 from the germline V gene are LNHDA and SQIVND (reference sequence). CDR3 bases: TGTGCCAGTAGTATCATAGCGACCAAAAACATTCAGTACTTC. Encoded protein: CASSIIATKNIQYF.

This sequence joins TRBV5-5 and TRBJ1-4, with a weak D call TRBD1 (6 bases). With 2 bases removed from V and 5 bases from J, the gap between germline ends came to 13 bases. In germline, CDR1 is SGHKS, CDR2 YYEKEE (reference sequence). The CDR3 is 15 residues long. Written as DNA, the CDR3 is TGTGCCAGCAGCTTTTCAGGGGCCTACAATGAAAAACTGTTTTTT. It encodes CASSFSGAYNEKLFF.

V and J are TRBV19 and TRBJ2-7; 8 nucleotides align to TRBD1. Germline assignment: CDR1 LNHDA and CDR2 SQIVND (reference sequence). The CDR3 loop spans 15 amino acids. The junction had 4 bases not matched to a gene; V was cut back by 0 bases and J by 3 bases. DNA for the CDR3: TGTGCCAGTAGTATAGAGGACAGGGAAATCTACGAGCAGTACTTC. Translation: CASSIEDREIYEQYF.

The sample holds one count of this clone. V usage is TRBV9 and J usage is TRBJ2-5, with 8 bases fitting TRBD2. Germline V gives CDR1 SGDLS, CDR2 YYNGEE. This CDR3 has 16 amino acids. The junction had 9 bases not matched to a gene; V was cut back by 0 bases and J by 5 bases. The CDR3 is CASSVAGAGAGETQYF. CDR3 sequence (DNA): TGTGCCAGCAGCGTAGCGGGAGCGGGAGCCGGGGAGACCCAGTACTTC.

The V gene is TRBV11-2, the J gene TRBJ2-5, with 8 bases aligning to TRBD2. The V gene's germline CDR1 is SGHAT and CDR2 FQNNGV. J gave up 5 bases and V 1 base, and 3 bases lay outside the gene matches. The CDR3 extends over 14 amino acids. The CDR3 sequence is CASSLVPSGETQYF. The CDR3 DNA sequence: TGTGCCAGCAGCTTAGTTCCTAGCGGGGAGACCCAGTACTTC.

This rearrangement joins TRBV13 to TRBJ1-5; D is ambiguous. Germline V gene data show CDR1 as PRHDT and CDR2 as FYEKMQ (reference sequence). This CDR3 region has 13 residues. V was cut by 5 bases and J by 7 bases, with 12 bases left in between. CDR3: CASSQKGAQPQHF. DNA of the CDR3: TGTGCCAGCAGCCAGAAGGGAGCCCAGCCCCAGCATTTT.

V and J are TRBV4-3 and TRBJ2-1; D is uncertain. The germline CDR1 and CDR2 sequences are LGHNA and YSLEER. The CDR3 has 16 amino acids. V lost 0 bases and J 4 bases, leaving 13 bases between the germline ends. DNA of the CDR3: TGCGCCAGCAGCCAAGATATGCTAGTAGAGTACAATGAGCAGTTCTTC. It is translated as CASSQDMLVEYNEQFF.

The J gene is TRBJ2-1, the V gene TRBV2, with 9 bases identical to TRBD2. With V trimmed by 2 bases and J by 4 bases, 6 bases remained unmatched. The CDR3 has 16 residues. Per germline, CDR1 SNHLY and CDR2 FYNNEI. CDR3 nucleotides: TGTGCCAGCAGTGAAACTAGCGGGCTACGATACAATGAGCAGTTCTTC. Its translation is CASSETSGLRYNEQFF.

On this clone itself: The sample contains more than one DNA sequence encoding this CDR3. The chain joins TRBV5-6 to TRBJ1-2; D gene unclear. Per germline, CDR1 SGHDT and CDR2 YYEEEE. The ends were cut back, 0 bases at V and 7 bases at J, with 7 bases in the middle. This CDR3 has 12 residues. As DNA, the CDR3 is TGTGCCAGCAGCTTGGGGGCAGCTGGCTACACCTTC. Translation gives CASSLGAAGYTF. Based on the CDR3 plus reference TRBV5-6 and TRBJ1-2, the full variable domain is DAGVTQSPTHLIKTRGQQVTLRCSPKSGHDTVSWYQQALGQGPQFIFQYYEEEERQRGNFPDRFSGHQFPNYSSELNVNALLLGDSALYLCASSLGAAGYTFGSGTRLTVV.

The chain uses TRBV7-9 and TRBJ2-5; 10 nucleotides match TRBD2. This CDR3 region has 15 residues. Germline V gene lookup returns CDR1 SEHNR and CDR2 FQNEAQ (reference sequence). The trim removed 5 bases at V and 2 bases at J, leaving 5 bases unmatched. CDR3 DNA sequence: TGTGCCAGCAGCCAAGCGACTAGCGGGCAAGAGACCCAGTACTTC. This codes for CASSQATSGQETQYF.

CDR3 in amino acids: CASSEQLGQLNTGELFF. In nucleotides, the CDR3 is TGTGCCAGCAGTGAACAACTTGGACAGTTGAACACCGGGGAGCTGTTTTTT. V is TRBV6-1 and J is TRBJ2-2; TRBD1 is a possible D gene (6 bases). This CDR3 region has 17 residues. The germline V gene has CDR1 MNHNS and CDR2 SASEGT. Trimming left V 2 bases short and J 1 base short, with 14 bases between.

This clone was seen just once. The J gene is TRBJ2-7, the V gene TRBV19, with 7 bases lining up with TRBD2. The CDR3 totals 15 residues. V trimming: 3 bases; J trimming: 2 bases; junction bases outside the gene matches: 7. CDR1 LNHDA and CDR2 SQIVND come from the germline V gene (reference sequence). As DNA, the CDR3 is TGTGCCAGTAGTATTGGGAGGGGCGATCCCTACGAGCAGTACTTC. Amino acid sequence: CASSIGRGDPYEQYF.

The J gene is TRBJ1-4, the V gene TRBV27; TRBD1 agrees at 7 bases. The CDR3 has 17 amino acids. Unmatched junction bases numbered 16, after V lost 4 bases and J lost 8 bases. The germline V gene has CDR1 MNHEY and CDR2 SMNVEV (reference sequence). The CDR3 sequence is CASSSTGFTTFDEKLFF. CDR3 nucleotide sequence: TGTGCCAGCAGTTCGACAGGGTTCACGACCTTTGACGAAAAACTGTTTTTT.

Points on this clone: This same CDR3 is encoded by further DNA sequences in the sample. The rearrangement links TRBV9 to TRBJ1-2, with TRBD1 identical over 7 bases. The CDR3 is 13 residues long. Germline trimming cut 0 bases from V and 5 bases from J; bases unmatched to any gene: 1. Looked up from germline, CDR1 is SGDLS and CDR2 is YYNGEE. The DNA of the CDR3 is TGTGCCAGCAGCGTAGTGACAGGGTATGGCTACACCTTC. It is translated as CASSVVTGYGYTF. The variable domain in full, completed from reference TRBV9 and TRBJ1-2, reads DSGVTQTPKHLITATGQRVTLRCSPRSGDLSVYWYQQSLDQGLQFLIQYYNGEERAKGNILERFSAQQFPDLHSELNLSSLELGDSALYFCASSVVTGYGYTFGSGTRLTVV.

The chain joins TRBV25-1 to TRBJ2-1, with 8 bases identical to TRBD2. The V and J ends lost 2 bases and 0 bases, in that order; junction bases with no gene match: 9. In germline, CDR1 is MGHDK, CDR2 SYGVNS. This CDR3 has 18 amino acids. The CDR3 region has the DNA TGTGCCAGCAGTGAACCTTCGAGCGGGAGAGTCTCCTACAATGAGCAGTTCTTC. Translation gives CASSEPSSGRVSYNEQFF.

The CDR3: CSVEGVTGGDFSYEQYF. CDR3 nucleotide sequence: TGCAGCGTTGAAGGGGTGACGGGGGGGGATTTCTCCTACGAGCAGTACTTC. The V gene is TRBV29-1, the J gene TRBJ2-7; 8 positions match TRBD2. This CDR3 has 17 amino acids. Trimming took 1 base from V and 0 from J; bases not matched to a gene: 11. CDR1 is SQVTM and CDR2 is ANQGSEA in the germline V gene.